The 12 T cell receptor beta chains reported below all come from one sample, sequenced in a study of blood T cell repertoires in COVID-19. Data came from immunoSEQ multiplex PCR; TCRdb stores just in-frame clones and leaves some out. The sample has under 300,000 clones, about nine tenths seen once. Specimen: peripheral blood. The origin of the receptors is a woman between 35 and 50 years old who had recovered from COVID-19.

The chain employs TRBV7-2 and TRBJ1-5; 7 nucleotides agree with TRBD1. There are 15 residues in the CDR3. The V gene end was trimmed by 2 bases and the J gene end by 4 bases; junction bases not matched to a gene: 5. Germline V lookup: CDR1 SGHTA, CDR2 FQGNSA. The CDR3 protein is CASSLNRGGNQPQHF. For the CDR3, the DNA is TGTGCCAGCAGCTTAAACAGGGGTGGGAATCAGCCCCAGCATTTT.

This rearrangement joins TRBV24-1 to TRBJ1-1; 9 bases agree with TRBD1. The CDR3 contains 14 residues. V was clipped by 9 bases and J by 2 bases; unmatched bases: 6. CDR1 KGHDR and CDR2 SFDVKD come from the germline V gene. The CDR3 nucleotides are TGTGCCACCGCTCGGGGACAGGGCAACACTGAAGCTTTCTTT. It yields the protein CATARGQGNTEAFF.

This chain uses TRBV14 with TRBJ2-2; no firm D call. Trimming shortened V by 1 base and J by 4 bases, and 10 bases separated the two germline ends. The V gene's germline CDR1 is SGHDN and CDR2 FVKESK. The CDR3 has 15 residues. CDR3 sequence reads: CASSQAARGTGELFF. In DNA form, the CDR3 reads TGTGCCAGCAGCCAAGCGGCTAGAGGCACCGGGGAGCTGTTTTTT.

This chain connects TRBV2 to TRBJ2-3; 11 bases are a match to TRBD2. The V segment lost 6 bases and the J segment 2 bases; nucleotides outside the gene matches: 4. CDR3 length: 15 residues. Germline CDR1 is SNHLY and CDR2 is FYNNEI. The DNA of the CDR3 is TGTGCCAGCAGCCAGGGACTAGCGGTCACAGATACGCAGTATTTT. It is translated as CASSQGLAVTDTQYF.

The chain joins TRBV10-3 to TRBJ2-1, with 7 bases identical to TRBD2. CDR1 is ENHRY, CDR2 SYGVKD, per germline. Trimming cost V 6 bases and J 2 bases; bases outside gene matches: 7. CDR3 size: 15 residues. The CDR3 spells CAISPGRATYNEQFF. The CDR3, as DNA: TGTGCCATCAGCCCGGGGAGGGCCACCTACAATGAGCAGTTCTTC.

This chain uses TRBV10-3 with TRBJ1-6; D is ambiguous. V was cut by 8 bases and J by 8 bases, with 13 bases left in between. In germline, CDR1 is ENHRY, CDR2 SYGVKD. The CDR3 runs to 13 residues. CDR3 region: CAISGGEDSPLHF. DNA for the CDR3: TGTGCCATCTCCGGCGGGGAGGATTCACCCCTCCACTTT.

V gene TRBV5-1 combines with J gene TRBJ1-1; a possible D gene is TRBD1 (5 bases). Trimming shortened V by 0 bases and J by 4 bases, and 7 bases separated the two germline ends. This CDR3 region has 13 residues. The germline V gene encodes CDR1 SGHRS and CDR2 YFSETQ. CDR3 DNA: TGCGCCAGCAGCTTGGTTCAGGGCACTGAAGCTTTCTTT. It yields the protein CASSLVQGTEAFF.

The chain joins TRBV28 to TRBJ2-7, with 8 bases matching TRBD2. The CDR3 length is 17 residues. With 7 bases clipped from V and 4 bases from J, the junction kept 18 bases outside the gene matches. CDR1 is MDHEN and CDR2 is SYDVKM in the germline V gene. As DNA, the CDR3 is TGTGCCAGCATCCAAAGCGGGGTTGCGGGAGGAGGTTACGAGCAGTACTTC. Protein product: CASIQSGVAGGGYEQYF.

The V call is TRBV12-3 or TRBV12-4, the J call TRBJ1-3, with D maybe TRBD1 (5 bases). Trimming removed 4 bases from V and 14 bases from J, with 12 bases in between. The CDR3 contains 11 residues. The DNA of the CDR3 is TGTGCCAGCAGTTCCGGACACCCTGTATATTTT. Translating it yields CASSSGHPVYF.

The chain is built from TRBV3-1 (or the pseudogene TRBV3-2) and TRBJ2-5, with 7 bases matching TRBD2. J gave up 2 bases and V 4 bases, and 10 bases lay outside the gene matches. Germline CDR1 and CDR2: LGHDT and YNNKEL (reference sequence). The CDR3 is 16 residues long. The CDR3 DNA follows: TGTGCCAGCAGCCCGGACTGGGGGAGGGGACAAGAGACCCAGTACTTC. Translation: CASSPDWGRGQETQYF.

The gene calls are TRBV15 and TRBJ2-1, with D perhaps TRBD1 (5 bases). Trimming pared 3 bases from V and 10 bases from J, leaving 16 bases between. Germline V gene sequence: CDR1 LNHNV, CDR2 YYDKDF (reference sequence). CDR3 length: 14 residues. DNA for the CDR3: TGTGCCACCAGCAGGGATCTAGGGGTGGGAGAGCAGTTCTTC. Residues: CATSRDLGVGEQFF.

The chain joins TRBV11-2 to TRBJ2-5; D is perhaps TRBD2 (6 bases). The ends were cut back, 0 bases at V and 0 bases at J, with 14 bases in the middle. The V gene's germline CDR1 is SGHAT and CDR2 FQNNGV. The CDR3 length is 17 residues. CDR3: CASSLDSLAENQETQYF. Written as DNA, the CDR3 is TGTGCCAGCAGCTTAGATTCACTAGCAGAAAACCAAGAGACCCAGTACTTC.